This note documents a single TCR beta chain sequence. The CDR3 length is 14 residues. V lost 3 bases and J lost 3; bases outside the gene matches: 4. CDR1 and CDR2 from the germline V gene are KGHSH and LQKENI. The data derive from a study of preoperative IRX-2 immunotherapy in early breast cancer. Noted treatment: preoperative locoregional IRX-2 cytokine immunotherapy. Measured with immunoSEQ multiplex PCR; TCRdb has only the in-frame clones, and not every one. The sample has tens of thousands of clones, about 95% seen once. This clonotype was obtained from a human donor with breast cancer. Specimen collection occurred from a patient treated with IRX-2 immunotherapy. The rearrangement links TRBV18 to TRBJ1-1; TRBD1 matches 7 bases. CDR3: CASSPDRLYTEAFF. CDR3 bases: TGTGCCAGCTCACCGGACAGGTTATACACTGAAGCTTTCTTT.